This TCR beta chain originates from a study of control samples from healthy donors and cancer patients. J lost 3 bases, V lost 6 bases, and 2 bases had no gene match. The CDR3 loop spans 13 amino acids. Libraries were prepared by immunoSEQ multiplex PCR; TCRdb keeps only in-frame clonotypes and omits some of them. The table records 95,000 to 100,000 clones, roughly 90% of them present only once. The V call is TRBV12-3 or TRBV12-4, the J call TRBJ1-1; TRBD1 aligns across 9 bases. This TCR came from a man aged 30 to 45 in good health. The sample was blood. In nucleotides, the CDR3 is TGTGCCAGCAGACGACAGGGGGACACTGAAGCTTTCTTT. As protein: CASRRQGDTEAFF.